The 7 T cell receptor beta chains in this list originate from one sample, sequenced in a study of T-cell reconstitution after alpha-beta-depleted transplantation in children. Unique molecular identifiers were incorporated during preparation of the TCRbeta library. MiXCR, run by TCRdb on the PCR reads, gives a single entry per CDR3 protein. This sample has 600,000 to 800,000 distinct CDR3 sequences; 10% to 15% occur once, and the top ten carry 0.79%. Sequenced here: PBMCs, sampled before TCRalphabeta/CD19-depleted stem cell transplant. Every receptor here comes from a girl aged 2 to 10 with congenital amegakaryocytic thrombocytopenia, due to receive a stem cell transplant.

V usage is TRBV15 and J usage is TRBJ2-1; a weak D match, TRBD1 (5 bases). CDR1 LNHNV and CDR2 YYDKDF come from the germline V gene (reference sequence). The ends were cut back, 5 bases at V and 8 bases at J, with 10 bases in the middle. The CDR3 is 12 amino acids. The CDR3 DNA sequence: TGTGCCACCAGCTTACTCAGGGATGAGCAGTTCTTC. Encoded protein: CATSLLRDEQFF.

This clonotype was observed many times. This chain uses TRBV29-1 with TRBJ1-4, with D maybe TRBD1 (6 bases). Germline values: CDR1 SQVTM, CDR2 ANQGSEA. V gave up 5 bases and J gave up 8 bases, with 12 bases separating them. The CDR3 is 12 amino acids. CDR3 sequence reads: CSVQRGNEKLFF. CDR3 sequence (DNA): TGCAGCGTTCAAAGGGGGAACGAAAAACTGTTTTTT.

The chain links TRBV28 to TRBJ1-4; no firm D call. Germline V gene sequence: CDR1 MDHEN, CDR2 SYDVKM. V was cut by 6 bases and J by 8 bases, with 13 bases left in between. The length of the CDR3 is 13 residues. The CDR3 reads CASRPAGSEKLFF. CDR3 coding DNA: TGTGCCAGCAGGCCTGCCGGGTCCGAAAAACTGTTTTTT.

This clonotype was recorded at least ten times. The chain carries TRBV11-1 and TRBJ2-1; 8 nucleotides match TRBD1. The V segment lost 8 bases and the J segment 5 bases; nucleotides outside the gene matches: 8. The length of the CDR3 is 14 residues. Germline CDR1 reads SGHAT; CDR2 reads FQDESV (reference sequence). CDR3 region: CASVKRQGNNEQFF. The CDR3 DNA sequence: TGTGCCAGCGTTAAGCGACAGGGGAACAATGAGCAGTTCTTC. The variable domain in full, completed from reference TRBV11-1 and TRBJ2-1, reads EAEVAQSPRYKITEKSQAVAFWCDPISGHATLYWYRQILGQGPELLVQFQDESVVDDSQLPKDRFSAERLKGVDSTLKIQPAELGDSAMYLCASVKRQGNNEQFFGPGTRLTVL.

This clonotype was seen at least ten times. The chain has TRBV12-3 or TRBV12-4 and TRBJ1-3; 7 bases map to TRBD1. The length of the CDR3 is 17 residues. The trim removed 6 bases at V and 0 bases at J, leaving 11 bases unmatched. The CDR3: CASRRREGASSGNTIYF. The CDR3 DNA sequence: TGTGCCAGCAGAAGGCGGGAGGGGGCGAGCTCTGGAAACACCATATATTTT.

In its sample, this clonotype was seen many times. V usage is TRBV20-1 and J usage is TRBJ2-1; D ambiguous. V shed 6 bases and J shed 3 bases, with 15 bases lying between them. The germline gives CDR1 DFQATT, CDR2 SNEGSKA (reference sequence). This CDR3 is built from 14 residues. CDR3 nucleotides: TGCAGTGCATTGGAAGGCGCCTACTACAATGAGCAGTTCTTC. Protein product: CSALEGAYYNEQFF.

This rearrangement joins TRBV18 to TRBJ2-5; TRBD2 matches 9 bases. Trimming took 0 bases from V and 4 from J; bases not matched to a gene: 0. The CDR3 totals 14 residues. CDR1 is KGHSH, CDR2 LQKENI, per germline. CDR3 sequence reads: CASSPPGLAETQYF. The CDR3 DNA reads TGTGCCAGCTCACCACCGGGACTAGCAGAGACCCAGTACTTC.